A selection of T cell receptor beta chains follows, all from one sample in a study of blood T cells in healthy people across ages. TCRdb passed the 5' RACE reads through MiXCR, listing each CDR3 protein once. The top ten clones hold roughly 12% of a sample with some 1.6 million distinct CDR3 sequences, 30% to 40% of them seen once. The sample taken for sequencing was blood. Source of these receptors: a woman in her twenties or thirties in good health. CDR3s include the opening cysteine and the closing phenylalanine or tryptophan. D genes are given only for firm matches. The size field is filled for only some rows; it gives once, few, many or a size class.

cdr3_nt: TGTGCCAGCAGTCTACGGACACCCTCCTATGGCTACACCTTC
cdr3_aa: CASSLRTPSYGYTF
v_call: TRBV27
d_call: .
clone_size: .
j_call: TRBJ1-2

cdr3_nt: TGTGCCACCAGCAGACGTCGGGGGGAGTTGAGCTCCTACAATGAGCAGTTCTTC
cdr3_aa: CATSRRRGELSSYNEQFF
v_call: TRBV15
d_call: TRBD2
clone_size: .
j_call: TRBJ2-1

cdr3_nt: TGTGCCAGCAGCCAAGGCAGGGCGGAGACCCAGTACTTC
cdr3_aa: CASSQGRAETQYF
v_call: TRBV3-1
d_call: .
clone_size: many
j_call: TRBJ2-5

cdr3_nt: TGTGCCAGCAGCCAAGATGAAGCATCAAACATTCAGTACTTC
cdr3_aa: CASSQDEASNIQYF
v_call: TRBV4-2
d_call: .
clone_size: few
j_call: TRBJ2-4

cdr3_nt: TGTGCCAGCAGACAACTAGCGGGGGGGTATGAGACCCAGTACTTC
cdr3_aa: CASRQLAGGYETQYF
v_call: TRBV2
d_call: TRBD2
clone_size: .
j_call: TRBJ2-5

cdr3_nt: TGCAGTGCCAAAACAGGGTCCTACGAGCAGTACTTC
cdr3_aa: CSAKTGSYEQYF
v_call: TRBV20-1
d_call: .
clone_size: .
j_call: TRBJ2-7

cdr3_nt: TGTGCCAGCAGTCTAGGGGAAGAACAGCCCCAGCATTTT
cdr3_aa: CASSLGEEQPQHF
v_call: TRBV7-9
d_call: .
clone_size: few
j_call: TRBJ1-5

cdr3_nt: TGTGCCAGCAGACCCTATGGGGGCACCGGGGAGCTGTTTTTT
cdr3_aa: CASRPYGGTGELFF
v_call: TRBV3-1
d_call: .
clone_size: .
j_call: TRBJ2-2

cdr3_nt: TGCAGTGCTAGAGTCCCGGGGGTATCCTACGAGCAGTACTTC
cdr3_aa: CSARVPGVSYEQYF
v_call: TRBV20-1
d_call: .
clone_size: many
j_call: TRBJ2-7

cdr3_nt: TGCAGTGCTTCCTCATCCCCCTCGGCGAGATCCTACGAGCAGTACTTC
cdr3_aa: CSASSSPSARSYEQYF
v_call: TRBV20-1
d_call: .
clone_size: few
j_call: TRBJ2-7

cdr3_nt: TGTGCCAGCAGCCAAGATAAGCGGACTAGCACAGATACGCAGTATTTT
cdr3_aa: CASSQDKRTSTDTQYF
v_call: TRBV3-1
d_call: .
clone_size: .
j_call: TRBJ2-3

cdr3_nt: TGTGCCAGCAGCAACTCGGGGGCCCCCTGGGATGAGCAGTTCTTC
cdr3_aa: CASSNSGAPWDEQFF
v_call: TRBV9
d_call: .
clone_size: .
j_call: TRBJ2-1

cdr3_nt: TGCGCCAGCAGCCACCCCGGGACTCCCGGCGAGCAGTACTTC
cdr3_aa: CASSHPGTPGEQYF
v_call: TRBV4-1
d_call: .
clone_size: many
j_call: TRBJ2-7

cdr3_nt: TGTGCCAGCAGTCCTCTAGCGGTGATCTCCTACGAGCAGTACTTC
cdr3_aa: CASSPLAVISYEQYF
v_call: TRBV6-6
d_call: TRBD2
clone_size: .
j_call: TRBJ2-7

cdr3_nt: TGTGCCAGCTTGTGCCGGGGGCGTGACACTGAAGCTTTCTTT
cdr3_aa: CASLCRGRDTEAFF
v_call: TRBV6-2/TRBV6-3
d_call: .
clone_size: .
j_call: TRBJ1-1

cdr3_nt: TGCAGTGCTAGAGGTAGCGGGGGAATGGATACGCAGTATTTT
cdr3_aa: CSARGSGGMDTQYF
v_call: TRBV20-1
d_call: TRBD2
clone_size: .
j_call: TRBJ2-3

cdr3_nt: TGTGCCAGCAGAGAAGACGGGTCGGAAGGCTACACCTTC
cdr3_aa: CASREDGSEGYTF
v_call: TRBV2
d_call: .
clone_size: .
j_call: TRBJ1-2

cdr3_nt: TGTGCCAGGGGATCCGGGGTTAAGGACACCTTC
cdr3_aa: CARGSGVKDTF
v_call: TRBV2
d_call: .
clone_size: .
j_call: TRBJ1-2

cdr3_nt: TGCAGTGCTATGGACCGGGAGAGCTCCTACGAGCAGTACTTC
cdr3_aa: CSAMDRESSYEQYF
v_call: TRBV20-1
d_call: .
clone_size: .
j_call: TRBJ2-7

cdr3_nt: TGTGCCAGCAGTATCACCGCCGGGACTAGCGGCATACCCTCCTACAATGAGCAGTTCTTC
cdr3_aa: CASSITAGTSGIPSYNEQFF
v_call: TRBV6-1
d_call: TRBD2
clone_size: .
j_call: TRBJ2-1